This is a list of T cell receptor beta chains from one sample in a study of low-dose radiotherapy and immunotherapy resistance in tumors. MiXCR was run by TCRdb on the reads, yielding one entry per CDR3 protein. The table has more than 90,000 distinct CDR3 sequences, around 21% seen once. This sample comprised PBMCs, obtained after low-dose radiotherapy plus immunotherapy. The receptor source for this set is a male donor with prostate cancer. The CDR3 runs from the conserved cysteine through the conserved F or W. The D gene is left open where the match is weak. Clone sizes are given selectively: once, few, many, or a class where the clone is expanded.

size: few; D: TRBD2; J: TRBJ2-7; V: TRBV18; CDR3: CASSPSSGGAYEQYF; DNA: TGTGCCAGCTCCCCGTCGAGCGGGGGGGCCTACGAGCAGTACTTC
size: many; D: TRBD1; J: TRBJ2-5; V: TRBV19; CDR3: CASSTPKGAGETQYF; DNA: TGTGCCAGTAGTACGCCGAAGGGGGCCGGAGAGACCCAGTACTTC
size: .; D: TRBD1; J: TRBJ1-2; V: TRBV6-1; CDR3: CAVRGQGGDGYTF; DNA: TGTGCCGTACGGGGACAGGGCGGAGATGGCTACACCTTC
size: many; D: TRBD2; J: TRBJ2-2; V: TRBV6-6; CDR3: CASSLAGGNTGELFF; DNA: TGTGCCAGCAGCCTAGCGGGGGGGAACACCGGGGAGCTGTTTTTT
size: many; D: .; J: TRBJ2-1; V: TRBV5-4; CDR3: CASSSGWGNEQFF; DNA: TGTGCCAGCAGCTCGGGTTGGGGCAATGAGCAGTTCTTC
size: many; D: TRBD2; J: TRBJ2-1; V: TRBV11-3; CDR3: CASSLSGGWDNEQFF; DNA: TGTGCCAGCAGCTTGTCGGGGGGATGGGACAATGAGCAGTTCTTC
size: .; D: .; J: TRBJ1-1; V: TRBV12-3/TRBV12-4; CDR3: CASSSNRHTEAFF; DNA: TGTGCCAGCAGCTCTAACCGACACACTGAAGCTTTCTTT
size: many; D: .; J: TRBJ1-1; V: TRBV7-2; CDR3: CASSPGRNTEAFF; DNA: TGTGCCAGCAGCCCCGGACGGAACACTGAAGCTTTCTTT
size: .; D: TRBD2; J: TRBJ2-7; V: TRBV2; CDR3: CASSLTIGLAGGYEQYF; DNA: TGTGCCAGCAGCCTCACCATAGGACTAGCGGGGGGCTACGAGCAGTACTTC
size: many; D: .; J: TRBJ1-5; V: TRBV5-1; CDR3: CASSFAPNQPQHF; DNA: TGTGCCAGCAGCTTTGCCCCTAATCAGCCCCAGCATTTT
size: few; D: TRBD1; J: TRBJ2-1; V: TRBV29-1; CDR3: CSAGQGDEQFF; DNA: TGCAGCGCCGGACAGGGCGATGAGCAGTTCTTC
size: many; D: TRBD1; J: TRBJ2-5; V: TRBV30; CDR3: CAWRTGLETQYF; DNA: TGTGCCTGGCGGACAGGGCTGGAGACCCAGTACTTC
size: many; D: .; J: TRBJ1-4; V: TRBV25-1; CDR3: CASSEEGFGGEKLFF; DNA: TGTGCCAGCAGTGAGGAAGGGTTCGGGGGTGAAAAACTGTTTTTT
size: many; D: TRBD2; J: TRBJ2-4; V: TRBV27; CDR3: CASSRGRGGPNIQYF; DNA: TGTGCCAGCAGTCGCGGACGGGGGGGCCCGAACATTCAGTACTTC
size: many; D: TRBD2; J: TRBJ2-2; V: TRBV29-1; CDR3: CSVEEAGGVLAGANTGELFF; DNA: TGCAGCGTTGAAGAGGCGGGGGGGGTACTAGCGGGGGCGAACACCGGGGAGCTGTTTTTT
size: many; D: TRBD1; J: TRBJ2-7; V: TRBV6-5; CDR3: CASSYSAGGDFVYEQYF; DNA: TGTGCCAGCAGTTACTCGGCAGGGGGCGATTTCGTCTACGAGCAGTACTTC
size: many; D: .; J: TRBJ1-1; V: TRBV6-5; CDR3: CASRAFLGNTEAFF; DNA: TGTGCCAGCAGAGCCTTCCTGGGGAACACTGAAGCTTTCTTT
size: many; D: TRBD1; J: TRBJ2-1; V: TRBV5-1; CDR3: CASSPRDSNEQFF; DNA: TGCGCCAGCAGCCCCCGGGACAGCAATGAGCAGTTCTTC
size: many; D: .; J: TRBJ2-7; V: TRBV7-2; CDR3: CASSLAPLEEQYF; DNA: TGTGCCAGCAGCTTAGCCCCTCTGGAGGAGCAGTACTTC
size: many; D: TRBD1; J: TRBJ1-5; V: TRBV6-2/TRBV6-3; CDR3: CASRNPTGDHQPQHF; DNA: TGTGCCAGCAGGAATCCGACAGGGGACCATCAGCCCCAGCATTTT
size: many; D: .; J: TRBJ2-2; V: TRBV19; CDR3: CASSIGSRTGELFF; DNA: TGTGCCAGTAGTATCGGTAGTCGGACCGGGGAGCTGTTTTTT
size: many; D: TRBD2; J: TRBJ2-3; V: TRBV6-5; CDR3: CASSYSAGGGTDTQYF; DNA: TGTGCCAGCAGTTACTCGGCGGGGGGGGGCACAGATACGCAGTATTTT
size: .; D: .; J: TRBJ1-6; V: TRBV7-9; CDR3: CASSLVGPPLHF; DNA: TGTGCCAGCAGCTTAGTTGGACCACCCCTCCACTTT
size: many; D: .; J: TRBJ1-1; V: TRBV3-1; CDR3: CATSFGVGTEAFF; DNA: TGTGCCACCTCCTTCGGGGTTGGCACTGAAGCTTTCTTT
size: few; D: .; J: TRBJ2-2; V: TRBV5-4; CDR3: CASRTLEIGELFF; DNA: TGTGCCAGCAGAACTCTGGAGATCGGGGAGCTGTTTTTT
size: many; D: .; J: TRBJ1-5; V: TRBV6-2/TRBV6-3; CDR3: CASSHRRLINQPQHF; DNA: TGTGCCAGCAGCCACAGGCGTCTGATTAATCAGCCCCAGCATTTT
size: .; D: .; J: TRBJ2-5; V: TRBV13; CDR3: CASSSPGTSYQETQYF; DNA: TGTGCCAGCAGCTCCCCCGGGACATCATACCAAGAGACCCAGTACTTC
size: many; D: TRBD1; J: TRBJ2-3; V: TRBV20-1; CDR3: CSATGAFSADTQYF; DNA: TGCAGTGCGACAGGGGCCTTCTCGGCAGATACGCAGTATTTT
size: many; D: TRBD1; J: TRBJ2-7; V: TRBV7-2; CDR3: CASNEGDRGGEQYF; DNA: TGTGCCAGCAACGAAGGGGACAGGGGAGGCGAGCAGTACTTC
size: few; D: .; J: TRBJ1-2; V: TRBV6-6; CDR3: CAAVPDDNYGYTF; DNA: TGTGCCGCCGTTCCGGACGATAACTATGGCTACACCTTC
size: .; D: .; J: TRBJ1-1; V: TRBV19; CDR3: CASTMNTEAFF; DNA: TGTGCCAGTACGATGAACACTGAAGCTTTCTTT
size: many; D: .; J: TRBJ2-1; V: TRBV6-6; CDR3: CASTGFYNEQFF; DNA: TGTGCCAGCACCGGGTTCTACAATGAGCAGTTCTTC
size: many; D: TRBD2; J: TRBJ2-3; V: TRBV2; CDR3: CASSDGGGGFGADTQYF; DNA: TGTGCCAGCAGTGACGGCGGGGGGGGTTTTGGTGCAGATACGCAGTATTTT
size: .; D: .; J: TRBJ1-5; V: TRBV15; CDR3: CATSPGGSSNQPQHF; DNA: TGTGCCACCAGCCCGGGGGGTTCCAGCAATCAGCCCCAGCATTTT
size: many; D: .; J: TRBJ2-5; V: TRBV5-4; CDR3: CASSLAVSPQYQETQYF; DNA: TGTGCCAGCAGCTTGGCCGTGAGCCCTCAGTACCAAGAGACCCAGTACTTC
size: many; D: TRBD1; J: TRBJ1-5; V: TRBV6-5; CDR3: CAVRTGSINQPQHF; DNA: TGTGCCGTCCGGACAGGGTCGATCAATCAGCCCCAGCATTTT
size: many; D: TRBD1; J: TRBJ2-3; V: TRBV5-5; CDR3: CASSRAGTGAGDTQYF; DNA: TGTGCCAGCAGCCGGGCCGGGACAGGGGCTGGAGATACGCAGTATTTT
size: many; D: TRBD2; J: TRBJ2-1; V: TRBV12-3/TRBV12-4; CDR3: CASRSTSGGEFF; DNA: TGTGCCAGCAGATCGACTAGCGGGGGGGAGTTCTTC
size: many; D: TRBD1; J: TRBJ1-4; V: TRBV20-1; CDR3: CSAHYGQGAQKLFF; DNA: TGCAGTGCTCATTATGGACAGGGGGCGCAAAAACTGTTTTTT
size: many; D: TRBD2; J: TRBJ2-1; V: TRBV10-3; CDR3: CAISEASGGGYNEQFF; DNA: TGTGCCATCAGTGAGGCTAGCGGGGGGGGCTACAATGAGCAGTTCTTC
size: many; D: TRBD2; J: TRBJ2-7; V: TRBV13; CDR3: CASSSRTSGAHEQYF; DNA: TGTGCCAGCAGTTCAAGGACTAGCGGGGCTCACGAGCAGTACTTC
size: many; D: TRBD1; J: TRBJ2-5; V: TRBV11-2; CDR3: CASSLGTGDQETQYF; DNA: TGTGCCAGCAGCTTAGGGACAGGGGACCAAGAGACCCAGTACTTC
size: many; D: .; J: TRBJ2-3; V: TRBV19; CDR3: CASPPRNTQYF; DNA: TGTGCCAGTCCCCCGAGAAATACGCAGTATTTT
size: many; D: .; J: TRBJ1-6; V: TRBV10-3; CDR3: CAISDVLSPLHF; DNA: TGTGCCATCAGTGACGTTCTTTCACCCCTCCACTTT
size: few; D: .; J: TRBJ1-2; V: TRBV20-1; CDR3: CSAERTAYGYTF; DNA: TGCAGTGCCGAGCGGACAGCGTATGGCTACACCTTC
size: many; D: TRBD1; J: TRBJ1-2; V: TRBV14; CDR3: CASSPSVGTAYGYTF; DNA: TGTGCCAGCAGCCCATCGGTCGGGACAGCCTATGGCTACACCTTC
size: many; D: .; J: TRBJ2-3; V: TRBV6-1; CDR3: CASSESDGASSTQYF; DNA: TGTGCCAGCAGTGAAAGTGACGGGGCTTCCTCTACGCAGTATTTT
size: many; D: .; J: TRBJ2-7; V: TRBV6-2/TRBV6-3; CDR3: CASSWERAYEQYF; DNA: TGTGCCAGCAGTTGGGAGCGAGCCTACGAGCAGTACTTC
size: many; D: TRBD2; J: TRBJ2-1; V: TRBV6-2/TRBV6-3; CDR3: CASSYSIGGAYNEQFF; DNA: TGTGCCAGCAGTTACTCGATCGGGGGGGCGTACAATGAGCAGTTCTTC
size: .; D: .; J: TRBJ1-4; V: TRBV18; CDR3: CASSPVDQEKLFF; DNA: TGTGCCAGCTCACCAGTCGATCAAGAAAAACTGTTTTTT
size: .; D: .; J: TRBJ2-3; V: TRBV5-1; CDR3: CASSLRMGRVDTQYF; DNA: TGCGCCAGCAGCTTGCGTATGGGGCGGGTAGATACGCAGTATTTT
size: .; D: .; J: TRBJ2-1; V: TRBV29-1; CDR3: CSVAPTGEQFF; DNA: TGCAGCGTGGCGCCTACGGGGGAGCAGTTCTTC
size: .; D: .; J: TRBJ1-1; V: TRBV7-8; CDR3: CASSFLRGPDTEAFF; DNA: TGTGCCAGCAGCTTCCTCCGAGGGCCGGACACTGAAGCTTTCTTT